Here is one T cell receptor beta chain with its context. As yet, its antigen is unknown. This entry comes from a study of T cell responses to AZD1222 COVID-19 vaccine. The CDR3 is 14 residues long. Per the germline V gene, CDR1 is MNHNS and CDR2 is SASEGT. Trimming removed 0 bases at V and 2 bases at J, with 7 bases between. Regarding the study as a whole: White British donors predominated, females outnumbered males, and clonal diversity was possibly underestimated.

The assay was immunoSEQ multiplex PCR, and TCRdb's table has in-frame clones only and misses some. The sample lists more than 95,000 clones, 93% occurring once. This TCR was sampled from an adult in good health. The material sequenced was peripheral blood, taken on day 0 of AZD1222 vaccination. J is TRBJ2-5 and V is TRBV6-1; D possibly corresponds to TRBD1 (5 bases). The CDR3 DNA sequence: TGTGCCAGCAGTGAAGCCAGGGCACAAGAGACCCAGTACTTC. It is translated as CASSEARAQETQYF.